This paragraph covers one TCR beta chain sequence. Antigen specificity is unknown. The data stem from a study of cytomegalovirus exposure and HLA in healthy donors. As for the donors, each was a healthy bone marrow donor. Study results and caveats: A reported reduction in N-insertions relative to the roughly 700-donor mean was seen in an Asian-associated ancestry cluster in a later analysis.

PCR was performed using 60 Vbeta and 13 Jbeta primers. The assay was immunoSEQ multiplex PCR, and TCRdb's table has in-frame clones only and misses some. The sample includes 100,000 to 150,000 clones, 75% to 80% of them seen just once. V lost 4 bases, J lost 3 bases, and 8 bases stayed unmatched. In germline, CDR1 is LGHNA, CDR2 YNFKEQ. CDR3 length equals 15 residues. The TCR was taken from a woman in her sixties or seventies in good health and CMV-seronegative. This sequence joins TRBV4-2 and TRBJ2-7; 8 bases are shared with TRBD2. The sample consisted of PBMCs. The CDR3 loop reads CASSPTPGGVYEQYF. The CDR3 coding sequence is TGTGCCAGCAGCCCGACACCGGGGGGGGTCTACGAGCAGTACTTC.